This T cell receptor beta chain was found in a study of cytomegalovirus exposure and HLA in healthy donors (dated by TCRdb to 2017 to 2019). Study-wide context: The 500 to 800 repertoires of the first cohort and the roughly 120 validation repertoires were produced on the same platform, according to a later analysis. The study aimed to test whether cataloging public T cell receptors could reveal signatures of past pathogen exposure. To predict cytomegalovirus infection status, the study brought together high-throughput TCR immunosequencing, statistical association of individual TCRs with disease status, and machine learning. Besides the first cohort of under 700 subjects, a separate validation cohort made up of roughly 130 different subjects was used. Overall results and qualifications from the work: In vitro tests confirmed that a few of the cytomegalovirus-associated TCR beta chains recognize cytomegalovirus antigens. A total of roughly 160 TCR beta chains were listed by the study as associated with cytomegalovirus. Subsequent analysis determined that TCRs grouped into clusters in the first cohort also showed a tendency toward co-occurrence across the 130 or so validation repertoires, and 85% to 95% of cluster scores exceeded 0. The authors suggested that the approach could potentially be generalized to other disease states and immunological phenotypes. While some public TCRs were present in many individuals, most TCR sequences turned up only very rarely across donors. In both the original and validation cohorts, the classifier was reported to diagnose cytomegalovirus status with high specificity and sensitivity. All 120 or so repertoires were used to score co-occurrence in the validation cohort in a later analysis, because that analysis had no HLA typing for the cohort.

The germline V and J ends show losses of 3 bases and 9 bases respectively, and no gene match explains 4 bases of the junction. The CDR3 sequence holds 15 residues, the cysteine and phenylalanine included. Of the read, only the CDR3 DNA is kept; its 45 bases are in frame from base 1. Per the germline V gene, KGHSH is the CDR1 and LQKENI is the CDR2. The library relied on the immunoSEQ multiplex PCR assay. The original methods were these. To diagnose cytomegalovirus status from the catalog of TCR beta chain sequences, a statistical classification framework was built. Held by TCRdb, this immuneACCESS table contains in-frame sequences only and omits some clones. Under half of the omission traces to an unresolved V gene where checked; the cause of the rest is unknown. Clonal size and the V and J genes are those of that table, whereas D and trimming came from the DNA. This sample is represented by approximately 170,000 clones; around 82% of them were singletons. Together, the top ten hold roughly a tenth of the sample.

Donors formed part of the validation cohort, which comprised over a hundred subjects and was distinct from the first cohort of 550 to 850 subjects. A remark on this clone: The target of this receptor is not known. Within one base of it there is no much larger clone, and no base qualities were kept.

Input material: PBMCs. The rearrangement joined TRBV18 to TRBJ2-1; 14 bases in the junction line up with TRBD2. The source is a man younger than 45 in good health and CMV-seropositive. The CDR3 region reads CASSPTTSGGGEQFF. The bases read TGTGCCAGCTCACCTACGACTAGCGGGGGGGGTGAGCAGTTCTTC.